The present TCR beta chain was sequenced within a study of blood T cell repertoires in COVID-19 (dated by TCRdb to 2019 to 2021). Notes on the research overall: The collaborator samples originated in the United States, Italy and Spain and spanned the acute and convalescent phases of COVID-19. The prospective study material was composed of cDNA or gDNA derived from T cells, B-cell-depleted T cells, or PBMCs. The dataset comprised deeply sampled blood TCRbeta repertoires from subjects exposed to, actively infected with, or recovered from COVID-19. The repertoires were released in a freely available public database intended as a resource for research on the immune response to SARS-CoV-2. The samples were drawn from the first 160 participants of the ongoing ImmuneRACE study and from about 1,200 subjects provided by 6 global collaborators. Nearly every sample came with metadata listing a de-identified subject ID, COVID-19 status, age in years and sex. Where available, HLA class I and class II types were taken from metadata supplied by the sample provider and were not determined by assay-based typing.

TCRbeta CDR3 regions were amplified from genomic DNA using the immunoSEQ Assay, a bias-controlled multiplex PCR. Turning to the authors' computational methods: The number of nucleated cells in each sample was estimated from the amplification of reference gene primers within the assay. To quantify the absolute abundance of each unique TCRbeta CDR3 rearrangement, sequence reads were collapsed and filtered. Productive Simpson clonality was computed per sample as the square root of Simpson's diversity index over productive rearrangements. As stored in TCRdb, this immuneACCESS dataset retains in-frame rearrangements with V and J assigned. A fraction of the clones does not appear; measured against another copy, unresolved V genes explain less than half of the discrepancy, and the remainder lacks a known reason. D and trimming were read from the DNA, whereas the V and J calls and clone size are those reported in that table. The sample table records over 350,000 clones; approximately 90% of these occur just once. About 4.3% of the sample is held by the ten biggest clonotypes.

Taken from the germline V gene, the CDR1 and CDR2 loops are MNHNS and SASEGT. Counted from cysteine to phenylalanine, this CDR3 has 16 amino acids. CDR3 DNA is the only sequence kept; it has 48 bases, read in frame from the first base. V loses 1 base, J loses 2 bases, and the germline ends lie 15 bases apart. What the research found in general, with its limitations: The quantity of clinical and demographic metadata differed by source and by participant and was supplied without curation.

For this clone: Its antigen is not yet known. Per-nucleotide qualities are absent, and no much larger clonotype sits a single base away.

Collaborating institutions collected whole blood in K2EDTA tubes following their own protocols. For TCRbeta analysis, collaborators shipped samples in one of three forms: frozen whole blood, isolated PBMCs, or DNA extracted from either of those sample types. The chain joins TRBV6-1 to TRBJ2-7; the D segment could be TRBD1, given 5 matching bases. The TCR sequence derives from a woman in her twenties or thirties with acute or convalescent COVID-19. Source material: peripheral blood. The CDR3 corresponds to CASSEGQTPIPYEQYF. The DNA sequence follows: TGTGCCAGCAGTGAAGGACAGACCCCAATACCCTACGAGCAGTACTTC.